The 21 T cell receptor beta chains below come from one sample, sequenced in a study of shared clonotypes between healthy human individuals (dated by TCRdb to 2020 to 2022). The library relied on the immunoSEQ multiplex PCR assay. As stored in TCRdb, this immuneACCESS dataset retains in-frame rearrangements with V and J assigned. A fraction of the clones does not appear; measured against another copy, unresolved V genes explain less than half of the discrepancy, and the remainder lacks a known reason. This sample lists about 680,000 clones; around three quarters were detected once. In total, the top ten clones hold around 1.8% of the sample. Sequencing was carried out using memory CD4+ T cells sorted from blood. The sample's cell subset or site label, in plain terms: CD45RA-negative fraction. The receptors were gathered from a woman aged 30 to 39 in good health.

This clone was found a few times. The V gene is TRBV29-1, the J gene TRBJ2-3; 8 bases line up with TRBD2. After removal of 4 bases from V and 6 bases from J, the junction contained 12 bases not matched to a gene. CDR1 SQVTM and CDR2 ANQGSEA come from the germline V gene. The CDR3 runs 15 residues. CDR3 in DNA: TGCAGCGTTGTCCCCTCGGCACGGGGGGGCGATACGCAGTATTTT. Protein: CSVVPSARGGDTQYF.

The chain links TRBV14 to TRBJ2-7; 13 nucleotides align to TRBD2. V shed 2 bases and J 6 bases; nucleotides not matched to a gene: 19. The germline V gene has CDR1 SGHDN and CDR2 FVKESK. The CDR3 is 20 amino acids. Here the CDR3 DNA reads TGTGCCAGCAGCCAACATTGGACCGGACTAGCGGGAGATTTGTTCGCCGAGCAGTACTTC. Its protein product is CASSQHWTGLAGDLFAEQYF.

The chain employs TRBV7-2 and TRBJ2-7, with D perhaps matching TRBD2 (5 bases). The CDR3 loop spans 13 amino acids. V lost 4 bases to trimming and J lost 2 bases, with 9 bases between them. From germline, CDR1 is SGHTA and CDR2 FQGNSA. In nucleotides, the CDR3 is TGTGCCAGCAGCTCCTACGGGGCCTACGAGCAGTACTTC. It encodes CASSSYGAYEQYF.

The chain employs TRBV4-2 and TRBJ2-2, with 9 bases lining up with TRBD1. Germline V CDR1 and CDR2: LGHNA, YNFKEQ. This CDR3 comprises 16 residues. V lost 4 bases, J lost 5 bases, and 8 bases stayed unmatched. Here the CDR3 reads CASSPPGQGNTGELFF. The CDR3 region has the DNA TGTGCCAGCAGCCCTCCGGGACAGGGTAATACCGGGGAGCTGTTTTTT.

This clone was observed many times. J is TRBJ2-2 and V is TRBV9; maybe TRBD1 (6 bases). V was clipped by 0 bases and J by 4 bases, with 10 bases between them. CDR3 length: 15 residues. The germline CDR1 and CDR2 sequences are SGDLS and YYNGEE. CDR3 protein: CASSVVTGSTGELFF. The CDR3, as DNA: TGTGCCAGCAGCGTAGTAACAGGGTCCACCGGGGAGCTGTTTTTT.

The chain is built from TRBV18 and TRBJ1-2, with D possibly matching TRBD1 (5 bases). Trimming took off 0 bases at V and 8 bases at J, with 19 bases between the two ends. This CDR3 comprises 16 residues. The germline V gene encodes CDR1 KGHSH and CDR2 LQKENI. The CDR3 coding sequence is TGTGCCAGCTCACCACCGAGGCGGGAGACAGTCGGGGGCTACACCTTC. Amino acid sequence: CASSPPRRETVGGYTF.

The chain has TRBV21-1 and TRBJ2-1; the table's TRBD2 call for D was not verified on the DNA. TRBV21-1 is assigned pseudogene status. This CDR3 spans 14 amino acids. CDR3 in amino acids: CASSNGLAGVEQFF. The CDR3 bases are TGTGCCAGCAGCAACGGACTAGCGGGAGTTGAGCAGTTCTTC.

The CDR3 DNA is TGTGCCACCAGCAGAGGGGAGGGTCGCGAGCAGTACTTC. Protein sequence: CATSRGEGREQYF. The V call is TRBV15, the J call TRBJ2-7, with 7 positions matching TRBD2. V trimming: 1 base; J trimming: 6 bases; junction bases outside the gene matches: 3. The CDR3 is 13 amino acids. The germline gives CDR1 LNHNV, CDR2 YYDKDF (reference sequence).

This clone has a single count. The genes are TRBV28 and TRBJ1-1, with D perhaps matching TRBD1 (6 bases). CDR3 size: 15 residues. Germline values: CDR1 MDHEN, CDR2 SYDVKM. The V end was cut by 8 bases, the J end by 1 base, with 17 bases between. CDR3 DNA sequence: TGTGCCAGCTATAATCCCGGGACAAGGAACACTGAAGCTTTCTTT. Translating gives CASYNPGTRNTEAFF.

V is TRBV15 and J is TRBJ2-1; a possible D gene is TRBD1 (6 bases). CDR3 length: 14 residues. Between the trimmed V and J ends, which lost 7 bases and 2 bases, there was a span of 12 bases. From germline, CDR1 is LNHNV and CDR2 YYDKDF (reference sequence). The chain's CDR3 is CATKWGQTYNEQFF. CDR3 coding DNA: TGTGCCACCAAATGGGGGCAGACCTACAATGAGCAGTTCTTC. The whole variable domain, remainder taken from reference TRBV15 and TRBJ2-1, is DAMVIQNPRYQVTQFGKPVTLSCSQTLNHNVMYWYQQKSSQAPKLLFHYYDKDFNNEADTPDNFQSRRPNTSFCFLDIRSPGLGDTAMYLCATKWGQTYNEQFFGPGTRLTVL.

This clone was seen many times. This sequence joins TRBV7-2 and TRBJ1-1; possibly TRBD1 for D (6 bases). The CDR3 is 13 amino acids. Trimming took 5 bases from V and 3 from J, leaving 10 bases between them. CDR1 is SGHTA, CDR2 FQGNSA, per germline. The CDR3 sequence is CASSAQGDTEAFF. The CDR3 coding sequence is TGTGCCAGCAGCGCACAGGGAGACACTGAAGCTTTCTTT.

The rearrangement joins TRBV6-1 to TRBJ2-3; the D is unclear. Trimming took 4 bases from V and 1 from J, leaving 15 bases between them. This CDR3 contains 16 residues. Germline V gene data show CDR1 as MNHNS and CDR2 as SASEGT. The CDR3, as DNA: TGTGCCAGCAGTGGCCGGACGGAGCCCCGCACAGATACGCAGTATTTT. It yields the protein CASSGRTEPRTDTQYF.

Details on this clone: Other nucleotide sequences from this sample produce the same CDR3. The chain joins TRBV28 to TRBJ2-5, with D hard to call. The CDR3 has 10 residues. V lost 2 bases and J lost 8, with 3 bases in between. CDR1 is MDHEN, CDR2 SYDVKM, per germline. The DNA of the CDR3 is TGTGCCAGCAGTTTAGAAACCCAGTACTTC. This sequence encodes CASSLETQYF.

This clone was counted between two and nine times. This same CDR3 is encoded by further DNA sequences in the sample. This chain joins TRBV28 and TRBJ1-3; 8 nucleotides match TRBD1. CDR3 length: 15 amino acids. V lost 5 bases and J lost 1; bases outside the gene matches: 4. Looked up from germline, CDR1 is MDHEN and CDR2 is SYDVKM. CDR3 bases: TGTGCCAGCAGTCCCCGGACAGGGTCTGGAAACACCATATATTTT. It encodes CASSPRTGSGNTIYF.

The chain is built from TRBV19 and TRBJ2-1; D not resolved. V was trimmed by 8 bases and J by 2 bases, leaving 10 bases between them. CDR1 LNHDA and CDR2 SQIVND come from the germline V gene (reference sequence). The length of the CDR3 is 13 residues. CDR3 in amino acids: CASRTATYNEQFF. The CDR3 DNA follows: TGTGCCAGTCGGACGGCTACCTACAATGAGCAGTTCTTC. The full variable domain, its missing parts supplied by reference TRBV19 and TRBJ2-1, is DGGITQSPKYLFRKEGQNVTLSCEQNLNHDAMYWYRQDPGQGLRLIYYSQIVNDFQKGDIAEGYSVSREKKESFPLTVTSAQKNPTAFYLCASRTATYNEQFFGPGTRLTVL.

This chain uses TRBV21-1 with TRBJ1-1. TRBV21-1 is termed a pseudogene. The CDR3 contains 12 residues. CDR3 nucleotide sequence: TGTGCCAGCAGCAACAAGCCCACTGAAGCTTTCTTT. It translates to CASSNKPTEAFF.

The gene calls are TRBV25-1 and TRBJ2-7; 10 nucleotides agree with TRBD1. Per the germline V gene, CDR1 is MGHDK and CDR2 is SYGVNS. The CDR3 runs 17 residues. V trimming: 0 bases; J trimming: 3 bases; junction bases outside the gene matches: 8. The CDR3 here is CASSEYIRRTGGYEQYF. CDR3 DNA sequence: TGTGCCAGCAGTGAATATATTCGGCGGACAGGGGGCTACGAGCAGTACTTC.

The chain recombines TRBV5-1 with TRBJ2-2; TRBD1 aligns across 8 bases. The CDR3 has 14 amino acids. Germline V lookup: CDR1 SGHRS, CDR2 YFSETQ. Trimming removed 6 bases from V and 3 bases from J; junction bases left unmatched: 4. The CDR3 spells CASKGQGDTGELFF. DNA for the CDR3: TGCGCCAGCAAAGGACAGGGAGACACCGGGGAGCTGTTTTTT.

This clone came up many times. The chain carries TRBV29-1 and TRBJ1-1; TRBD1 aligns across 8 bases. J lost 9 bases, V lost 4 bases, and 4 bases had no gene match. The germline gives CDR1 SQVTM, CDR2 ANQGSEA. The CDR3 runs to 11 residues. The CDR3 spells CSVAGQGKAFF. The CDR3 DNA is TGCAGCGTTGCCGGACAGGGTAAAGCTTTCTTT. The whole variable domain, remainder taken from reference TRBV29-1 and TRBJ1-1, is SAVISQKPSRDICQRGTSLTIQCQVDSQVTMMFWYRQQPGQSLTLIATANQGSEATYESGFVIDKFPISRPNLTFSTLTVSNMSPEDSSIYLCSVAGQGKAFFGQGTRLTVV.

The chain employs TRBV21-1 and TRBJ1-5; the table's D call, TRBD1, has no DNA check behind it. TRBV21-1 is an annotated pseudogene. The length of the CDR3 is 21 residues. The CDR3 sequence is CASSNGIWGQGVPFSNQPQHF. In nucleotides, the CDR3 is TGTGCCAGCAGCAATGGGATCTGGGGACAGGGGGTCCCATTTAGCAATCAGCCCCAGCATTTT.

In DNA form, the CDR3 reads TGTGCCAGCAGGACCCCCGTTCAGAACTATGGCTACACCTTC. Its translation: CASRTPVQNYGYTF. This chain joins TRBV28 and TRBJ1-2; unclear D gene. Germline CDR1 MDHEN, CDR2 SYDVKM. This CDR3 spans 14 amino acids. Trimming took off 6 bases at V and 2 bases at J, with 13 bases between the two ends.